This T cell receptor beta chain is drawn from a study of Tregs in tolerant kidney transplant recipients. Repertoires were generated with immunoSEQ multiplex PCR, while TCRdb's copy carries only in-frame clones and drops some. In the table there are approximately 67,000 clones, 92% of which are singletons. Turning to this clone: What it binds is unknown.

The germline V gene encodes CDR1 SGHTA and CDR2 FQGNSA. The CDR3 has 16 residues. V shed 3 bases and J 5 bases; nucleotides not matched to a gene: 7. Study-level points and caveats: Biological reproducibility was not directly addressed in this study.

Sequencing was performed on CD8+ T cells from blood, taken before the transplant. V gene TRBV7-2 combines with J gene TRBJ2-5; 12 positions agree with TRBD2. The receptor comes from a human donor who received a combined kidney and bone marrow transplant. The CDR3 DNA reads TGTGCCAGCAGCTTCACTAGACTAGCGGGAGATGAGACCCAGTACTTC. This translates into CASSFTRLAGDETQYF.